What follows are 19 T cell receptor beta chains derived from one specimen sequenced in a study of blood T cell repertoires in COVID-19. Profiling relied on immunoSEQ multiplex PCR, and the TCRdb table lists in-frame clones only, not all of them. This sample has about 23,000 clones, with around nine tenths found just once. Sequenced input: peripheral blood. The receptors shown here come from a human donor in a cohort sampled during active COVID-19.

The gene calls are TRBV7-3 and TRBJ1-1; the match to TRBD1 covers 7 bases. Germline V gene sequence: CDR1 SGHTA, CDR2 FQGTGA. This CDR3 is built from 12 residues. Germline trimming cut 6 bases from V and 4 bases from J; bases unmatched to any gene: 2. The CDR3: CASSPGGTEAFF. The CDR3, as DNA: TGTGCCAGCAGTCCAGGGGGCACTGAAGCTTTCTTT.

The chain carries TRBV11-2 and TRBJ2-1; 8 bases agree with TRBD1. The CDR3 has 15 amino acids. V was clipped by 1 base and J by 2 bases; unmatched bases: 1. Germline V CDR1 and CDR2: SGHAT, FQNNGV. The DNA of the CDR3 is TGTGCCAGCAGCTTAGTACAGGGGGCCTACAATGAGCAGTTCTTC. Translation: CASSLVQGAYNEQFF.

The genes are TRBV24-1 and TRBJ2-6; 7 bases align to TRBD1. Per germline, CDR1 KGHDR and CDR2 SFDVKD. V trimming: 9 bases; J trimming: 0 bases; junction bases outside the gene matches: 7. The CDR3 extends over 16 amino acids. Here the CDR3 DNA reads TGTGCCACCCGTTACAGGGGTTACTCTGGGGCCAACGTCCTGACTTTC. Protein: CATRYRGYSGANVLTF.

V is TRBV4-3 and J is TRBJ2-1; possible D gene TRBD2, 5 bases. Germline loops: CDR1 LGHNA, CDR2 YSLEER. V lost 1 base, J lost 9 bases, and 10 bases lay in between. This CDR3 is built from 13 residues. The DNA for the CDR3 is TGCGCCAGCAGCCAAGGTAGTGAGGGTGAGCAGTTCTTC. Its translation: CASSQGSEGEQFF.

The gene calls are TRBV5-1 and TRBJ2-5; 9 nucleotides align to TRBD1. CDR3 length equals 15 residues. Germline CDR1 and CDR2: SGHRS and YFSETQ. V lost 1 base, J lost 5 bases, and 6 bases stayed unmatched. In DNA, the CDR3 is TGCGCCAGCAGCTTGACAGGGGGCACGCAGGAGACCCAGTACTTC. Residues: CASSLTGGTQETQYF.

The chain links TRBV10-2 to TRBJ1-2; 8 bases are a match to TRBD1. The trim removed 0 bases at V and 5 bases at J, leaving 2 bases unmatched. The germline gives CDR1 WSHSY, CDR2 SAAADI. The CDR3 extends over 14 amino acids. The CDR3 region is CASSESRQGYGYTF. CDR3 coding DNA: TGCGCCAGCAGTGAGTCACGACAGGGGTATGGCTACACCTTC.

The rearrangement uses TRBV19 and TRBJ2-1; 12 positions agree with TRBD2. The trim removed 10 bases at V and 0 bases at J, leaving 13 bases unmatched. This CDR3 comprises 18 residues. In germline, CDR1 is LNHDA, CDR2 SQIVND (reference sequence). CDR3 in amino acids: CATTLAGGRTSSYNEQFF. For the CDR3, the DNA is TGTGCCACAACACTAGCGGGGGGCCGTACGAGCTCCTACAATGAGCAGTTCTTC.

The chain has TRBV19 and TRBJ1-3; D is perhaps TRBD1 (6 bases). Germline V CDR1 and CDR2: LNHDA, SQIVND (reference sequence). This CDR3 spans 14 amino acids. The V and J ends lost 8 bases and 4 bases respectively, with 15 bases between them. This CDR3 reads CASSRGASGNTIYF. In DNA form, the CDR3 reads TGTGCCAGTTCGCGGGGGGCGTCAGGAAACACCATATATTTT. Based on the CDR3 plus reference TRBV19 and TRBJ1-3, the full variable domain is DGGITQSPKYLFRKEGQNVTLSCEQNLNHDAMYWYRQDPGQGLRLIYYSQIVNDFQKGDIAEGYSVSREKKESFPLTVTSAQKNPTAFYLCASSRGASGNTIYFGEGSWLTVV.

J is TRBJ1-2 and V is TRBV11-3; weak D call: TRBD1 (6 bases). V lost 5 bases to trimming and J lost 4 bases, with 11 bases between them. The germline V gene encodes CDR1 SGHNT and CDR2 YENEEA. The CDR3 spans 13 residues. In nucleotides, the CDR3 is TGTGCCAGCAGCATTACAGGGTCCTATGGCTACACCTTC. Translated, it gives CASSITGSYGYTF.

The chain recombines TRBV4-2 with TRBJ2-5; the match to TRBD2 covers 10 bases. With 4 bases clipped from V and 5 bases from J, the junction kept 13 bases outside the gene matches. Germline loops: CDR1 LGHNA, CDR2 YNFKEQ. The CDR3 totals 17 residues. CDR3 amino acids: CASSPRIAGGGGETQYF. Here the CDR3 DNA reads TGTGCCAGCAGCCCCCGGATAGCGGGGGGCGGCGGGGAGACCCAGTACTTC.

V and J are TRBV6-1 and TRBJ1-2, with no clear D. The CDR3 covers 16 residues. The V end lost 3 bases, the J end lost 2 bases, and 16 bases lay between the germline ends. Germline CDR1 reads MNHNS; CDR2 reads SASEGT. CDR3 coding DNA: TGTGCCAGCAGTGAGAGGCGCAACTCCCAGAACTATGGCTACACCTTC. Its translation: CASSERRNSQNYGYTF.

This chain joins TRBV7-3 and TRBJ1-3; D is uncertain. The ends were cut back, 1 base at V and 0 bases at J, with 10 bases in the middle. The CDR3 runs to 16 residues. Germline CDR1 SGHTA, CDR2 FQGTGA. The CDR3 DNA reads TGTGCCAGCAGCTTAATGGGTTCTAGCTCTGGAAACACCATATATTTT. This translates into CASSLMGSSSGNTIYF.

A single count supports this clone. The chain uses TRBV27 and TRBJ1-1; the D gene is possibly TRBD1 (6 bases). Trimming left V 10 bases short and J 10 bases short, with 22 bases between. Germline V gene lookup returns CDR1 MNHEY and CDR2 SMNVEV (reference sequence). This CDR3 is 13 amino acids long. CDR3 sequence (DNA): TGTGCCACCTCTGGCGGTACTACAGGGACAGCTTTCTTT. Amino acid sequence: CATSGGTTGTAFF.

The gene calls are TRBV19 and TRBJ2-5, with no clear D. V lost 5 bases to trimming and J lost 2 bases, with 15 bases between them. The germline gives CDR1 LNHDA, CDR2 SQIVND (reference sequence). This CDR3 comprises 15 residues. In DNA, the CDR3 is TGTGCCAGTAGTGGCGCAGGCGTCCAACAAGAGACCCAGTACTTC. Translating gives CASSGAGVQQETQYF. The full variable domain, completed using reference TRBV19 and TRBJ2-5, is DGGITQSPKYLFRKEGQNVTLSCEQNLNHDAMYWYRQDPGQGLRLIYYSQIVNDFQKGDIAEGYSVSREKKESFPLTVTSAQKNPTAFYLCASSGAGVQQETQYFGPGTRLLVL.

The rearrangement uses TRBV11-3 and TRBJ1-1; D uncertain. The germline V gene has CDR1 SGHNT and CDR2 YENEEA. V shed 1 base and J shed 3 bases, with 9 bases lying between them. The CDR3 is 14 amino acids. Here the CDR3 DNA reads TGTGCCAGCAGCTTAGCCGTGAGGGACACTGAAGCTTTCTTT. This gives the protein CASSLAVRDTEAFF. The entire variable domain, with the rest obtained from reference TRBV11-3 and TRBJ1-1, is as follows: EAGVVQSPRYKIIEKKQPVAFWCNPISGHNTLYWYLQNLGQGPELLIRYENEEAVDDSQLPKDRFSAERLKGVDSTLKIQPAELGDSAVYLCASSLAVRDTEAFFGQGTRLTVV.

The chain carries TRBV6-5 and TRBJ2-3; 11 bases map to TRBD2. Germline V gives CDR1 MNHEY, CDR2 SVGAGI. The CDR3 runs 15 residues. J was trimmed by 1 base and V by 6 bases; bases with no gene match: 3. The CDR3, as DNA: TGTGCCAGCAGCCAGACTAGCGGGGGCACAGATACGCAGTATTTT. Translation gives CASSQTSGGTDTQYF.

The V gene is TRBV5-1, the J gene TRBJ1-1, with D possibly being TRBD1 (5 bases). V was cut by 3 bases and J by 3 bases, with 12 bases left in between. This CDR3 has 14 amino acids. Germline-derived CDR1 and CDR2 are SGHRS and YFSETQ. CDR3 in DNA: TGCGCCAGCAGCTCCGACAGACCGGACACTGAAGCTTTCTTT. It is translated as CASSSDRPDTEAFF. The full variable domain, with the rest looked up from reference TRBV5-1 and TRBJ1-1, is KAGVTQTPRYLIKTRGQQVTLSCSPISGHRSVSWYQQTPGQGLQFLFEYFSETQRNKGNFPGRFSGRQFSNSRSEMNVSTLELGDSALYLCASSSDRPDTEAFFGQGTRLTVV.

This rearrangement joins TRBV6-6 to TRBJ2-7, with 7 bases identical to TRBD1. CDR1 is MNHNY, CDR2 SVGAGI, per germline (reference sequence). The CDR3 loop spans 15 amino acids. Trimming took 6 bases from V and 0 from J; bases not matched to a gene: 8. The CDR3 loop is CASSSTGANSYEQYF. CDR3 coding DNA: TGTGCCAGCAGCAGCACAGGGGCCAACTCCTACGAGCAGTACTTC.

The CDR3 DNA reads as TGTGCCAGCAGTGACTCCCGACTAGCGGGGGGAAGAGATACGCAGTATTTT. Its translation is CASSDSRLAGGRDTQYF. J is TRBJ2-3 and V is TRBV6-4; TRBD2 matches at 13 bases. The CDR3 is 17 residues long. The germline V gene encodes CDR1 MRHNA and CDR2 SNTAGT. J was trimmed by 5 bases and V by 0 bases; bases with no gene match: 5.